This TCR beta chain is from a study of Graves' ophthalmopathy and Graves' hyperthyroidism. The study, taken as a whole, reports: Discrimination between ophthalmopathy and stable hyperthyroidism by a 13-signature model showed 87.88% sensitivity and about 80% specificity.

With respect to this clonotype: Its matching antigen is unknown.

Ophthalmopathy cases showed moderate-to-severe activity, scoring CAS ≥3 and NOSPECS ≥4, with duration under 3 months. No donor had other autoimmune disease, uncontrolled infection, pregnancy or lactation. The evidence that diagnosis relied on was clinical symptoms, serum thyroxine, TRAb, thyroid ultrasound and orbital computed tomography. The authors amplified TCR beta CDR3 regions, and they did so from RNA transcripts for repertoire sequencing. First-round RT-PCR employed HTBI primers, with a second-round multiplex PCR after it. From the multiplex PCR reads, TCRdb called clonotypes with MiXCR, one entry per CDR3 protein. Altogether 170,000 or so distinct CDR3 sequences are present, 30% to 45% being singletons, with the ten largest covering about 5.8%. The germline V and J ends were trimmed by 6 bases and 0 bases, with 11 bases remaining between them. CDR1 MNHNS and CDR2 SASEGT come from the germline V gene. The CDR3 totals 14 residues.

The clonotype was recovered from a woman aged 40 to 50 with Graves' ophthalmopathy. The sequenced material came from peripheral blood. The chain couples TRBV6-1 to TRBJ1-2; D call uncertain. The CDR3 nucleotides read TGTGCCAGCAGCAAGGAGACGTCTAACTATGGCTACACCTTC. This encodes CASSKETSNYGYTF.